The source of this TCR beta chain is a study of blood T cell repertoires in COVID-19. The table came from immunoSEQ multiplex PCR; TCRdb's copy has only in-frame clones and leaves some out. The data contain 140,000 or so clones, about four fifths of them singletons. Sequencing was done on a sample of peripheral blood. This clonotype was obtained from a human donor in a cohort sampled during active COVID-19.

CDR3 protein: CASTPRTGSDTQYF. The CDR3 bases are TGTGCCAGCACCCCCCGGACAGGGTCAGATACGCAGTATTTT. The rearrangement uses TRBV27 and TRBJ2-3; 8 bases are a match to TRBD1. V gave up 7 bases and J gave up 4 bases; unmatched junction bases: 7. Germline CDR1 MNHEY, CDR2 SMNVEV (reference sequence). This CDR3 spans 14 amino acids.